These 9 T cell receptor beta chains share one sample of origin, sequenced in a study of response to subunit inactivated influenza vaccine. A single record per CDR3 protein comes from TCRdb applying MiXCR to the RT-PCR reads. The sample has roughly 670,000 distinct CDR3 sequences, 14% seen once. The sequences come from PBMCs from blood, collected 14 to 15 days before vaccination. Receptors were obtained from a man in his forties or fifties who received an inactivated influenza vaccine.

This clonotype was seen at least ten times. The chain carries TRBV7-8 and TRBJ2-5; D possibly corresponds to TRBD2 (6 bases). The CDR3 is 13 amino acids. The V and J ends lost 4 bases and 3 bases respectively, with 9 bases between them. In germline, CDR1 is SGHVS, CDR2 FQNEAQ. The CDR3 coding sequence is TGTGCCAGCAGCTCGGGACTCGAAGAGACCCAGTACTTC. Its translation: CASSSGLEETQYF. Full variable domain (outside the CDR3, taken from reference TRBV7-8 and TRBJ2-5): GAGVSQSPRYKVAKRGQDVALRCDPISGHVSLFWYQQALGQGPEFLTYFQNEAQLDKSGLPSDRFFAERPEGSVSTLKIQRTQQEDSAVYLCASSSGLEETQYFGPGTRLLVL.

This clonotype came up many times. V gene TRBV5-1 combines with J gene TRBJ1-4; D possibly corresponds to TRBD1 (5 bases). The germline V and J ends were trimmed by 5 bases and 2 bases, with 13 bases remaining between them. CDR1 and CDR2 from the germline V gene are SGHRS and YFSETQ. The CDR3 loop spans 15 amino acids. CDR3 DNA sequence: TGCGCCAGCAGGAGGGAGGGGTCCACTAATGAAAAACTGTTTTTT. Translating it yields CASRREGSTNEKLFF. The full variable domain, rest sourced from reference TRBV5-1 and TRBJ1-4, is KAGVTQTPRYLIKTRGQQVTLSCSPISGHRSVSWYQQTPGQGLQFLFEYFSETQRNKGNFPGRFSGRQFSNSRSEMNVSTLELGDSALYLCASRREGSTNEKLFFGSGTQLSVL.

This clonotype was seen repeatedly, ten times or more. The chain couples TRBV7-2 to TRBJ1-1, with D uncertain. The CDR3 has 15 amino acids. Trimming shortened V by 5 bases and J by 0 bases, and 13 bases separated the two germline ends. From germline, CDR1 is SGHTA and CDR2 FQGNSA. The CDR3 protein is CASSLDYNMNTEAFF. The CDR3 DNA follows: TGTGCCAGCAGCCTCGATTATAATATGAACACTGAAGCTTTCTTT. Based on the CDR3 plus reference TRBV7-2 and TRBJ1-1, the full variable domain is GAGVSQSPSNKVTEKGKDVELRCDPISGHTALYWYRQSLGQGLEFLIYFQGNSAPDKSGLPSDRFSAERTGGSVSTLTIQRTQQEDSAVYLCASSLDYNMNTEAFFGQGTRLTVV.

The rearrangement joins TRBV9 to TRBJ1-4, with 10 nucleotides matching TRBD1. Germline V gene data show CDR1 as SGDLS and CDR2 as YYNGEE. The CDR3 spans 15 residues. The V and J ends lost 3 bases and 8 bases, in that order; junction bases with no gene match: 7. This CDR3 reads CASSAGDRGLEKLFF. Here the CDR3 DNA reads TGTGCCAGCAGCGCAGGGGACAGGGGATTGGAAAAACTGTTTTTT.

This clonotype was found many times. Here the CDR3 DNA reads TGCAGCGACCCGGGACAGGGGCTCGAAAAACTGTTTTTT. This translates into CSDPGQGLEKLFF. The chain combines TRBV29-1 with TRBJ1-4; 10 nucleotides align to TRBD1. Germline CDR1 is SQVTM and CDR2 is ANQGSEA. The V gene end was trimmed by 7 bases and the J gene end by 8 bases; junction bases not matched to a gene: 7. The CDR3 has 13 residues.

CDR3 residues: CASSLDRPGQGSPGELFF. The CDR3 coding sequence is TGTGCCAGCAGCTTAGATCGTCCGGGACAGGGGAGCCCCGGGGAGCTGTTTTTT. The V call is TRBV11-2, the J call TRBJ2-2; TRBD1 matches at 10 bases. The CDR3 totals 18 residues. J gave up 6 bases and V 0 bases, and 10 bases lay outside the gene matches. CDR1 is SGHAT, CDR2 FQNNGV, per germline.

V is TRBV7-3 and J is TRBJ2-2, with 8 bases fitting TRBD2. Germline CDR1 and CDR2: SGHTA and FQGTGA. V shed 4 bases, J shed 4 bases, and the junction held 8 bases outside the gene matches. The CDR3 extends over 16 amino acids. CDR3 DNA sequence: TGTGCCAGCAGCTCCCCCGGGGGGGAGGTCACCGGGGAGCTGTTTTTT. Translation gives CASSSPGGEVTGELFF.

The count of this clonotype is one. Here the CDR3 reads CASRSWGTDTQYF. The CDR3, as DNA: TGTGCCAGCAGGTCCTGGGGCACAGATACGCAGTATTTT. The chain joins TRBV12-3 or TRBV12-4 to TRBJ2-3; no firm D call. The CDR3 contains 13 residues. The V gene lost 6 bases and the J gene lost 1 base, with 8 bases spanning the gap.

Turning to this clonotype: Germline is not matched at one junction end, which may reflect a read error. This sequence joins TRBV6-1 and TRBJ2-5, with 7 bases aligning to TRBD1. The CDR3 runs 14 residues. Germline CDR1 MNHNS, CDR2 SASEGT. The CDR3 coding sequence is TGTGCCAGCAGGAGGACAGGCCCTCAAGCGACCCAGTACTTC. It is translated as CASRRTGPQATQYF.